This TCR beta chain was sequenced for a study of post-analysis software for immune sequencing data. Overall study: As for disease course, relapsing-remitting, secondary progressive and progressive-relapsing multiple sclerosis were all included. Whole-study findings and limits: When patients were compared with controls, 4 or 5 TRBV segments were more frequent, TRBV5-6, TRBV5-1 and TRBV20-1 among them.

The authors incorporated unique molecular identifiers into the TCR beta cDNA libraries. When 1 to 10 million T cells were used, they gave about 550,000 cDNA molecules. MiXCR, run by TCRdb on the PCR reads, gives a single entry per CDR3 protein. The sample has 600,000 to 750,000 distinct CDR3 sequences; approximately 60% are singletons. Points on this clonotype: Its cognate antigen is unknown.

Germline V gives CDR1 SGHTA, CDR2 FQGNSA. The CDR3 consists of 15 residues. After removal of 5 bases from V and 9 bases from J, the junction contained 9 bases not matched to a gene. The chain is built from TRBV7-2 and TRBJ2-1; 11 nucleotides agree with TRBD2. This receptor was obtained from a girl aged 2 to 9 with multiple sclerosis. Sequenced input: blood. The DNA for the CDR3 is TGTGCCAGCAGCGCAATAGCGGGGGGGCAAACTGAGCAGTTCTTC. The encoded protein is CASSAIAGGQTEQFF.